What follows is one T cell receptor (beta chain) and its context. The specificity of this receptor is unknown. No base quality values were provided; no much bigger clone lies one nucleotide off. The trial excluded patients who had a history of autoimmune disease or were on systemic immunosuppression. Peripheral blood for TCR sequencing was drawn from every dose cohort at baseline, at cycle 4 day 1 and at cycle 7 day 1. The samples were taken from a phase I, first-in-human, multicenter, open-label dose-escalation trial of ivuxolimab. The trial enrolled adults with locally advanced or metastatic head and neck squamous cell, hepatocellular, melanoma or renal cell carcinoma. Before TCR sequencing, CD4+ T cells and CD8+ T cells from peripheral blood were sorted into separate populations. The data derive from a study of OX40 agonist ivuxolimab in advanced cancers. With respect to the entire study: Ivuxolimab was an agonistic, fully human IgG2 monoclonal antibody directed against OX40 (CD134), a costimulatory receptor. Intravenous ivuxolimab was administered to patients every 2 weeks at six dose levels: 0.01, 0.1, 0.3, 1.5, 3 and 10 mg/kg. Among the approximately 50 dose-escalation patients, around 20 had hepatocellular carcinoma, 15 or so melanoma, 9 renal cell carcinoma and 9 head and neck cancer. In the dose-escalation cohort, 65% to 90% of patients were male, and the mean age was about 55 years, with a range of about 23 to 90. Patients were allowed to have had prior anti-PD-1, anti-PD-L1 or anti-CTLA-4 therapy, and around two fifths of the dose-escalation patients had been treated with checkpoint inhibitors. Partial responses occurred in three dose-escalation patients: two with cutaneous melanoma and one with hepatocellular carcinoma. The point of sequencing TCRbeta in the periphery was to test whether ivuxolimab changed TCR sequence diversity and drove clonal T-cell expansion. The paper describes the monotherapy dose-escalation part (N ≈ 50 patients) of the phase I trial of ivuxolimab. The research as a whole found: In the 0.1-3.0 mg/kg groups, partial responders had among the lowest normalized peripheral clonal expansion, particularly in CD8+ T cells. At doses of 0.1 to 3.0 mg/kg, clonal expansion of both CD4+ and CD8+ T cells in blood was seen between baseline and week 6. Low levels of normalized T-cell clonal expansion were also seen in some patients who did not respond. After ivuxolimab, more expanded clones were found on average in CD8+ T cells than in CD4+ T cells. Antigen specificity was not determined for the clonally expanded peripheral T cells.

Genomic DNA was isolated from the sorted cells so that the TCRbeta CDR3 region could be sequenced. The immunoSEQ Assay was used to sequence the TCRbeta CDR3 regions. Drawn from immuneACCESS, this table holds only the in-frame rearrangements with V and J called that TCRdb kept. Clones are partly lost; checked studies trace under half to an unresolved V gene and leave the rest unexplained. The sample contains tens of thousands of clones, roughly four fifths of them found a single time. Together, the top ten hold around 1.6% of the sample. The germline V gene encodes CDR1 MRHNA and CDR2 SNTAGT. From the cysteine through the phenylalanine, the CDR3 covers 13 amino acids. CDR3 DNA is the only sequence kept; it has 39 bases, read in frame from the first base. After removal of 6 bases from V and 3 bases from J, the junction retains 2 bases not matched to a gene.

This sequence originates from an adult with an advanced solid tumor such as melanoma, head and neck, liver or kidney cancer. The rearrangement joined TRBV6-4 to TRBJ1-1, and 9 junctional nucleotides match TRBD1. The sequencing here drew on CD4+ or CD8+ T cells sorted from blood, taken in a trial of the OX40 agonist ivuxolimab. The encoded CDR3 is CASSRDRDTEAFF. The DNA sequence follows: TGTGCCAGCAGCCGGGACAGGGACACTGAAGCTTTCTTT.